This TCR beta chain was identified in a study of HIV-infected patients and healthy controls. This clonotype has at least ten counts. Losses at the gene ends were 2 bases for V and 6 bases for J; bases not matched to a gene: 6. The CDR3 length is 17 residues. CDR1 is SGHTA, CDR2 FQGNSA, per germline. TCRdb itself ran the 5' RACE reads through MiXCR, one entry per CDR3 protein. The table records roughly 70,000 distinct CDR3 sequences, roughly a sixth of them present only once. The chain joins TRBV7-2 to TRBJ2-1; the match to TRBD2 covers 14 bases. The clonotype was recovered from a human donor in good health. Material: CD4+ T cells from blood. The CDR3 DNA is TGTGCCAGCAGCTTACTCGGACTAGCGGGAGGTAGCAATGAGCAGTTCTTC. This translates into CASSLLGLAGGSNEQFF.